The sequence of this T cell receptor (beta chain) was determined in a study of T cell repertoires in cytomegalovirus infection. Study-level background: Recently identified HLA-C-restricted CMV epitopes were used, and well-studied HLA-B-restricted CMV epitopes were used as well. An indication of both CMV infection and matching HLA type came from public TCR beta signatures.

Many counts were recorded for this clonotype. The target antigen is unknown. Whole-study findings and limits: CMV-specific HLA-C-restricted TCR beta clonotypes dominated the ex vivo response. CMV carriers with the relevant HLA were identified by cumulative public TCR beta family frequency.

TCRdb recomputed calls from the reads with MiXCR, one row per CDR3 protein. This sample has hundreds of thousands of distinct CDR3 sequences, with approximately 32% found just once. This TCR was recovered from a human donor in good health (CMV status not recorded). Some clones in this sample may be carry-over from other donors' samples. This specimen was cultured CD8+ T cells from PBMCs, taken from culture after CMV antigen stimulation.

The CDR3 nucleotides are TGTGCCAGCAGCTCCAGGGACCCTTGGGAGGCCCAGCATTTT. This sequence encodes CASSSRDPWEAQHF. The J gene is TRBJ1-5, the V gene TRBV7-2; the D gene is possibly TRBD1 (5 bases). This CDR3 spans 14 amino acids. Germline V CDR1 and CDR2: SGHTA, FQGNSA. Trimming shortened V by 4 bases and J by 11 bases, and 18 bases separated the two germline ends. Full variable domain (rest looked up from reference TRBV7-2 and TRBJ1-5): GAGVSQSPSNKVTEKGKDVELRCDPISGHTALYWYRQSLGQGLEFLIYFQGNSAPDKSGLPSDRFSAERTGGSVSTLTIQRTQQEDSAVYLCASSSRDPWEAQHFGDGTRLSIL.